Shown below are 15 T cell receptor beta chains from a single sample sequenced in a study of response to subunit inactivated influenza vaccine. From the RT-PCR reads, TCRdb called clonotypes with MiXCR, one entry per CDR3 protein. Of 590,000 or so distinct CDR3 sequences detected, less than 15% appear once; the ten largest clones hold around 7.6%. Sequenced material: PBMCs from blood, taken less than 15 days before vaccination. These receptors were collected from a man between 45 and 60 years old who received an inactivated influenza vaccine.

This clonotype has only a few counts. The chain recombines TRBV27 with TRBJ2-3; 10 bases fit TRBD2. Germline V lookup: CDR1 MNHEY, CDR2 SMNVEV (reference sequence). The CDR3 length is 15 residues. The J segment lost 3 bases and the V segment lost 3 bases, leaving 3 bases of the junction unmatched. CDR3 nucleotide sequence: TGTGCCAGCAGTTTTGAGCGGGAGGGAACAGATACGCAGTATTTT. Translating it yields CASSFEREGTDTQYF.

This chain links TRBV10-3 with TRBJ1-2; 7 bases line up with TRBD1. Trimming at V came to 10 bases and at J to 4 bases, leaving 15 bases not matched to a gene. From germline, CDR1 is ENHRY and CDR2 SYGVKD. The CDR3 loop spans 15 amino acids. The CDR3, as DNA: TGTGCCACCCAAATGGATGACAGGGTTCTCTATGGCTACACCTTC. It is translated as CATQMDDRVLYGYTF.

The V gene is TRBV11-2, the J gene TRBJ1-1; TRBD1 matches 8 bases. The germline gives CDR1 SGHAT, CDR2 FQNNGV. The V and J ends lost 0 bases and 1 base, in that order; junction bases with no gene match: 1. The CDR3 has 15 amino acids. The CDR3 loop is CASSLETGANTEAFF. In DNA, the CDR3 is TGTGCCAGCAGCTTAGAGACAGGGGCGAACACTGAAGCTTTCTTT.

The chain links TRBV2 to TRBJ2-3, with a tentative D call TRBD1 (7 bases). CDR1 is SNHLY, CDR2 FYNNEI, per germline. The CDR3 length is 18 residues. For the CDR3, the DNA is TGTACCTTCTGTCGCGGGACCGCGGGACAGTCCCTGACAGATACGCAGTATTTT. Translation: CTFCRGTAGQSLTDTQYF.

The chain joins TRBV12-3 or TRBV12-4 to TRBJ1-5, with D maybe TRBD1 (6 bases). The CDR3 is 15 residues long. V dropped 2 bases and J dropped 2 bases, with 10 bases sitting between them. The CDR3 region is CASSLQGLGNQPQHF. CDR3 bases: TGTGCCAGCAGTTTACAGGGGCTAGGCAATCAGCCCCAGCATTTT.

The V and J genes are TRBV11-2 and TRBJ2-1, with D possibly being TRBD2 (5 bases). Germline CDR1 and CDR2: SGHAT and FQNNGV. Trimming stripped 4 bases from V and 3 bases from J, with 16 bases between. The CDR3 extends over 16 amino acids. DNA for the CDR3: TGTGCCAGCAGCTCCTTCCGGTTCCGGGGCTACAATGAGCAGTTCTTC. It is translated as CASSSFRFRGYNEQFF.

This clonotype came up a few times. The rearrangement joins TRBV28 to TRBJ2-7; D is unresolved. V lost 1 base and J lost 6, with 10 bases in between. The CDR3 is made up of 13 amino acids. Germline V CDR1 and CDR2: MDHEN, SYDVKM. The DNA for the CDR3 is TGTGCCAGCAGTTTATCCCGGGCGTCCGAGCAGTACTTC. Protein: CASSLSRASEQYF.

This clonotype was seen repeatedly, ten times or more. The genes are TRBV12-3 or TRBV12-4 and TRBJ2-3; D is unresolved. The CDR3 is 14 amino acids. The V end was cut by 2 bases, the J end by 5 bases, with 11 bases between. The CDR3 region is CASSLFGLRDTQYF. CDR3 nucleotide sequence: TGTGCCAGCAGTTTATTTGGCCTTCGAGATACGCAGTATTTT.

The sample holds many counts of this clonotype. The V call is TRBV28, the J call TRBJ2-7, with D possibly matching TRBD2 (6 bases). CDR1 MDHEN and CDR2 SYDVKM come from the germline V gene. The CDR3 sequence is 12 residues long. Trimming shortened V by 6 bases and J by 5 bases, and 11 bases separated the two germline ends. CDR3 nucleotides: TGTGCCAGCAGAATACGGAGGGACGAGCAGTACTTC. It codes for CASRIRRDEQYF.

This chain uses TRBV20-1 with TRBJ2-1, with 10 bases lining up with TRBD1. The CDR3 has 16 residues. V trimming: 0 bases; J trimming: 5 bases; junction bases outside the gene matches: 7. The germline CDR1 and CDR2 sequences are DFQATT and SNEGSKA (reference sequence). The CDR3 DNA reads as TGCAGTGCTAGAGATCGGGACAGGGGACCGAACAATGAGCAGTTCTTC. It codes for CSARDRDRGPNNEQFF.

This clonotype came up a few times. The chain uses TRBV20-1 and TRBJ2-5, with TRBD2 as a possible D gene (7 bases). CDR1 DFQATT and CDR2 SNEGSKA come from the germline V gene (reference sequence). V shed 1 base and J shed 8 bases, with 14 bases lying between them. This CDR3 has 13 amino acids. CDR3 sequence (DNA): TGCAGTGCTAGAGGTTGGGGGGGGCAAACCCAGTACTTC. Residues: CSARGWGGQTQYF.

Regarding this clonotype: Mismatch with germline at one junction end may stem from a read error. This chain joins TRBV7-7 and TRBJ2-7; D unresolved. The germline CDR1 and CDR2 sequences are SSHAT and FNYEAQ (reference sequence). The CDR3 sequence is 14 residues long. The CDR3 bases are TGTGCTAGCAGCTTAGCAAAGGGCTCCTACGAGCAGTACTTC. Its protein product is CASSLAKGSYEQYF.

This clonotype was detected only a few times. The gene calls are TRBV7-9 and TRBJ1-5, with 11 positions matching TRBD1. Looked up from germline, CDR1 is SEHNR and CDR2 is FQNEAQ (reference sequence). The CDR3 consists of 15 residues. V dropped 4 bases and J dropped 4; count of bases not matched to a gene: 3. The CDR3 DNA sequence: TGTGCCAGCAGCTCAGGACAGGGGGCAAATCAGCCCCAGCATTTT. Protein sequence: CASSSGQGANQPQHF. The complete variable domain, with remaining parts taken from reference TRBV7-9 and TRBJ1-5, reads DTGVSQNPRHKITKRGQNVTFRCDPISEHNRLYWYRQTLGQGPEFLTYFQNEAQLEKSRLLSDRFSAERPKGSFSTLEIQRTEQGDSAMYLCASSSGQGANQPQHFGDGTRLSIL.

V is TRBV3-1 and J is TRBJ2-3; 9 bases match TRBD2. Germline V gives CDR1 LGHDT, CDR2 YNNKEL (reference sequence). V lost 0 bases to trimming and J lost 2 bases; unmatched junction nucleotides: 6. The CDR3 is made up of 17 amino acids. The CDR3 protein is CASSQDARLAVTDTQYF. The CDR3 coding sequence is TGTGCCAGCAGCCAAGACGCGAGACTAGCGGTCACAGATACGCAGTATTTT.

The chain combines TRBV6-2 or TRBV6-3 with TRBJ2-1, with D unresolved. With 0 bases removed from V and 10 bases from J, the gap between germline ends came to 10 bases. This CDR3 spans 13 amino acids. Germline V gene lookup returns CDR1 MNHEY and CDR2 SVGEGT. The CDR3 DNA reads TGTGCCAGCAGTTACTCCGGGCCGTCCGAGCAGTTCTTC. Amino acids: CASSYSGPSEQFF.